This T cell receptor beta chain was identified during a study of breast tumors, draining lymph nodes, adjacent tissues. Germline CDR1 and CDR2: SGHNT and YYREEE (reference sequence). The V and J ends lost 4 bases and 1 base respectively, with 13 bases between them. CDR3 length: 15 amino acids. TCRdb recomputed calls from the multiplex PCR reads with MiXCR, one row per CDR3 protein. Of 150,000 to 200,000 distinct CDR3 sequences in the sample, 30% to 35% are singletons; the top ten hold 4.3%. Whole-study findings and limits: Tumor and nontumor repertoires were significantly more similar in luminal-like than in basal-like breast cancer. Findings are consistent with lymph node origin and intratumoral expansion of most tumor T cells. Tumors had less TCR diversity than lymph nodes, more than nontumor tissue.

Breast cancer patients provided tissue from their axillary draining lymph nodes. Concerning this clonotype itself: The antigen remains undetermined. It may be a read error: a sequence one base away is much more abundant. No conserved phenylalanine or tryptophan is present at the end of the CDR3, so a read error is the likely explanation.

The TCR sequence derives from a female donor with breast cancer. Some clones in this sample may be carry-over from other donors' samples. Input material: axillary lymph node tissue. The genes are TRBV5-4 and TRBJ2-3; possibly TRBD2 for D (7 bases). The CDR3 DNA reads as TGTGCCAGCAGCGTTGTAGGGGGGGGCACAGATACGCAGTATTCT. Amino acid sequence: CASSVVGGGTDTQYS.